A selection of T cell receptor beta chains follows, all from one sample in a study of blood T cells in healthy people across ages. MiXCR was run by TCRdb on the 5' RACE reads, yielding one entry per CDR3 protein. The data hold 600,000 to 800,000 distinct CDR3 sequences, with around 50% observed a single time. The specimen sequenced was blood. All receptors derive from a woman of 80 years or more in good health. Each CDR3 is given with its conserved first and last residue. Each record gives: J gene, V gene, clone size, D gene, CDR3 DNA, CDR3 protein. The D gene is left open where the match is weak. Only part of the rows carry a size: once, few, many, or a class if the clone is expanded.

J gene: TRBJ2-2; V gene: TRBV7-9; clone size: .; D gene: TRBD2; CDR3 DNA: TGTGCCAGCAGCCCGCCGCGACTAGCGGAAAACACCGGGGAGCTGTTTTTT; CDR3 protein: CASSPPRLAENTGELFF
J gene: TRBJ2-5; V gene: TRBV30; clone size: .; D gene: TRBD2; CDR3 DNA: TGTGCCTGGACTGAGCGGGGTCCCTACAATGAGCAGTACTTC; CDR3 protein: CAWTERGPYNEQYF
J gene: TRBJ1-5; V gene: TRBV6-1; clone size: few; D gene: .; CDR3 DNA: TGTGCCAGCGGTACAACTAATCTCGGGGGACAGCCCCAGCATTTT; CDR3 protein: CASGTTNLGGQPQHF
J gene: TRBJ1-5; V gene: TRBV12-3/TRBV12-4; clone size: .; D gene: TRBD1; CDR3 DNA: TGTGCCAGCATACCGACAGGGTCGGGGAATCAGCCCCAGCATTTT; CDR3 protein: CASIPTGSGNQPQHF
J gene: TRBJ2-5; V gene: TRBV30; clone size: few; D gene: .; CDR3 DNA: TGTGCCTGGAGTGCTAGTAAAGAGACCCAGTACTTC; CDR3 protein: CAWSASKETQYF
J gene: TRBJ2-7; V gene: TRBV7-2; clone size: few; D gene: TRBD2; CDR3 DNA: TGTGCCAGCAGCCTGTGGACTAGCTCCAATGAGCAGTACTTC; CDR3 protein: CASSLWTSSNEQYF
J gene: TRBJ2-5; V gene: TRBV7-9; clone size: .; D gene: TRBD2; CDR3 DNA: TGTGCCAGCAGCTCCGGACTAGCGAGGGAGACCCAGTACTTC; CDR3 protein: CASSSGLARETQYF
J gene: TRBJ1-2; V gene: TRBV2; clone size: few; D gene: .; CDR3 DNA: TGTGCCAGCAGGGACAGCGCGAACTATGGCTACACCTTC; CDR3 protein: CASRDSANYGYTF
J gene: TRBJ2-1; V gene: TRBV7-9; clone size: .; D gene: TRBD1; CDR3 DNA: TGTGCCAGCAGCTGCAGGGGGACCTACAATGAGCAGTTCTTC; CDR3 protein: CASSCRGTYNEQFF
J gene: TRBJ1-4; V gene: TRBV10-3; clone size: .; D gene: TRBD1; CDR3 DNA: TGTGCCACCGGACAGGGGGCTCGGGAAAAACTGTTTTTT; CDR3 protein: CATGQGAREKLFF
J gene: TRBJ1-6; V gene: TRBV5-1; clone size: .; D gene: .; CDR3 DNA: TGCGCCAGCAGCCCCGGGGGGTTGTCACCCCTCCACTTT; CDR3 protein: CASSPGGLSPLHF
J gene: TRBJ2-1; V gene: TRBV6-5; clone size: .; D gene: TRBD1; CDR3 DNA: TGTGCCAGCAGTTACCAAAGACAGGGGACCCATGAGCAGTTCTTC; CDR3 protein: CASSYQRQGTHEQFF
J gene: TRBJ1-6; V gene: TRBV28; clone size: few; D gene: .; CDR3 DNA: TGTGCCAGCAGTTGGGGGGTCCCTGGGAATTCACCCCTCCACTTT; CDR3 protein: CASSWGVPGNSPLHF
J gene: TRBJ1-5; V gene: TRBV6-1; clone size: .; D gene: .; CDR3 DNA: TGTGCCAGCAGACTCCGATTAGAAGATCAGCCCCAGCATTTT; CDR3 protein: CASRLRLEDQPQHF
J gene: TRBJ2-1; V gene: TRBV12-3/TRBV12-4; clone size: many; D gene: .; CDR3 DNA: TGTGCCAGCAGTCCCAGGTCGGGACAAGCCTACAATGAGCAGTTCTTC; CDR3 protein: CASSPRSGQAYNEQFF
J gene: TRBJ2-2; V gene: TRBV29-1; clone size: many; D gene: TRBD2; CDR3 DNA: TGCAGCGTCTCCTTAGCGGGAGCGAACACCGGGGAGCTGTTTTTT; CDR3 protein: CSVSLAGANTGELFF
J gene: TRBJ2-1; V gene: TRBV20-1; clone size: .; D gene: TRBD2; CDR3 DNA: TGCAGTGCTAGCCTAGGTCTAGCGGGCCACAATGAGCAGTTCTTC; CDR3 protein: CSASLGLAGHNEQFF
J gene: TRBJ2-5; V gene: TRBV2; clone size: many; D gene: .; CDR3 DNA: TGTGCCAGCAGTGCTGACAGGCTTCAAGAGACCCAGTACTTC; CDR3 protein: CASSADRLQETQYF
J gene: TRBJ1-5; V gene: TRBV24-1; clone size: .; D gene: TRBD1; CDR3 DNA: TGTGCCACCAGTGATACACGACAGGGGAGCAATCAGCCCCAGCATTTT; CDR3 protein: CATSDTRQGSNQPQHF
J gene: TRBJ2-7; V gene: TRBV7-7; clone size: many; D gene: .; CDR3 DNA: TGTGCCAGCAGCTTGAGCGACACGGCGTCGGAGCAGTACTTC; CDR3 protein: CASSLSDTASEQYF
J gene: TRBJ2-3; V gene: TRBV11-1; clone size: .; D gene: TRBD2; CDR3 DNA: TGTGCCAGCAGCCACACTAGCGGGGGCTTCACAGATACGCAGTATTTT; CDR3 protein: CASSHTSGGFTDTQYF
J gene: TRBJ2-3; V gene: TRBV11-1; clone size: .; D gene: .; CDR3 DNA: TGTGCCAGCAGCTTAACCGCACGGGACCGTAGCACAGATACGCAGTATTTT; CDR3 protein: CASSLTARDRSTDTQYF
J gene: TRBJ2-5; V gene: TRBV4-2; clone size: many; D gene: TRBD2; CDR3 DNA: TGTGCCAGCAGCCGCACTAGCGGGTTCCAAGAGACCCAGTACTTC; CDR3 protein: CASSRTSGFQETQYF
J gene: TRBJ2-2; V gene: TRBV10-3; clone size: few; D gene: .; CDR3 DNA: TGTGCCATCAGTGAGTCGAGGAAAACCGGGGAGCTGTTTTTT; CDR3 protein: CAISESRKTGELFF
J gene: TRBJ2-2; V gene: TRBV12-3/TRBV12-4; clone size: .; D gene: .; CDR3 DNA: TGTGCCACCCGGGCGGAAAATACGAACACCGGGGAGCTGTTTTTT; CDR3 protein: CATRAENTNTGELFF
J gene: TRBJ2-7; V gene: TRBV11-2; clone size: .; D gene: TRBD2; CDR3 DNA: TGTGCCAGCCACGCGGGGACTAGCGGAAAAAATGAGCAGTACTTC; CDR3 protein: CASHAGTSGKNEQYF
J gene: TRBJ2-3; V gene: TRBV12-3/TRBV12-4; clone size: few; D gene: TRBD2; CDR3 DNA: TGTGCCAGCAGTTTTGACTCCGGGAGGGGTACGCAGTATTTT; CDR3 protein: CASSFDSGRGTQYF
J gene: TRBJ2-1; V gene: TRBV7-2; clone size: .; D gene: TRBD2; CDR3 DNA: TGTGCCAGCAGCTTAGATACTAGCGGGAGTCGGAGCCAGTTCTTC; CDR3 protein: CASSLDTSGSRSQFF
J gene: TRBJ2-1; V gene: TRBV6-5; clone size: many; D gene: .; CDR3 DNA: TGTGCCAGCAGTTACGGGCGACTAGTCGGTGAGCAGTTCTTC; CDR3 protein: CASSYGRLVGEQFF
J gene: TRBJ2-3; V gene: TRBV5-6; clone size: .; D gene: .; CDR3 DNA: TGTGCCAGCAGCCGGAGGCTCGGCACAGATACGCAGTATTTT; CDR3 protein: CASSRRLGTDTQYF
J gene: TRBJ2-4; V gene: TRBV20-1; clone size: .; D gene: TRBD2; CDR3 DNA: TGCAGTGCTAGATGGCGGGGGGAAAACATTCAGTACTTC; CDR3 protein: CSARWRGENIQYF
J gene: TRBJ2-7; V gene: TRBV6-5; clone size: .; D gene: .; CDR3 DNA: TGTGCCAGCAGTTACCAGCATTCACGTACTAGCCTACAGAGCTACGAGCAGTACTTC; CDR3 protein: CASSYQHSRTSLQSYEQYF
J gene: TRBJ2-3; V gene: TRBV5-1; clone size: .; D gene: TRBD2; CDR3 DNA: TGCGCCAGCAGCTTGGGAGTAGCGGGAAGAACAGATACGCAGTATTTT; CDR3 protein: CASSLGVAGRTDTQYF
J gene: TRBJ2-7; V gene: TRBV12-3/TRBV12-4; clone size: .; D gene: .; CDR3 DNA: TGTGCCAGCAGTCTAAATCAGGGGGGCGCGCCCTACGAGCAGTACTTC; CDR3 protein: CASSLNQGGAPYEQYF
J gene: TRBJ2-3; V gene: TRBV29-1; clone size: many; D gene: .; CDR3 DNA: TGCGTCCGTTCTAGCCCCAGAGGGGATACGCAGTATTTT; CDR3 protein: CVRSSPRGDTQYF
J gene: TRBJ2-7; V gene: TRBV29-1; clone size: .; D gene: .; CDR3 DNA: TGCAGCGCTGAAGATGCGATAGGGGTCTACGAGCAGTACTTC; CDR3 protein: CSAEDAIGVYEQYF
J gene: TRBJ2-1; V gene: TRBV3-1; clone size: few; D gene: .; CDR3 DNA: TGTGCCAGCAGCCAAGATACGGGGAGACTCGGCGACAATGAGCAGTTCTTC; CDR3 protein: CASSQDTGRLGDNEQFF
J gene: TRBJ2-1; V gene: TRBV9; clone size: many; D gene: .; CDR3 DNA: TGTGCCAGCGGGCGATATGGTGAGGGTGAGCAGTTCTTC; CDR3 protein: CASGRYGEGEQFF
J gene: TRBJ2-3; V gene: TRBV4-3; clone size: .; D gene: TRBD2; CDR3 DNA: TGCGCCAGCAGCCGCGATATAGCGGGAGGAATAGAAGATACGCAGTATTTT; CDR3 protein: CASSRDIAGGIEDTQYF
J gene: TRBJ1-1; V gene: TRBV5-1; clone size: .; D gene: .; CDR3 DNA: TGCGCCAGCAGCGACCAATGGGGGGACGGAAAAGCTTTCTTT; CDR3 protein: CASSDQWGDGKAFF
J gene: TRBJ2-7; V gene: TRBV4-1; clone size: .; D gene: .; CDR3 DNA: TGCGCCAACAGCCTTCTCCGGGACGGAGTCTACGAGCAGTACTTC; CDR3 protein: CANSLLRDGVYEQYF
J gene: TRBJ2-3; V gene: TRBV9; clone size: many; D gene: TRBD1; CDR3 DNA: TGTGCCAGCAGCAGGGGGCCCGGCGGCCTTTCTAGCACAGATACGCAGTATTTT; CDR3 protein: CASSRGPGGLSSTDTQYF
J gene: TRBJ2-7; V gene: TRBV5-1; clone size: many; D gene: TRBD2; CDR3 DNA: TGCGCCAGCAGCTACGGGACTAGCGGCAACGAGCAGTACTTC; CDR3 protein: CASSYGTSGNEQYF
J gene: TRBJ2-3; V gene: TRBV9; clone size: many; D gene: .; CDR3 DNA: TGTGCCAGCAGCGTAGAAGACGGGATCACAGATACGCAGTATTTT; CDR3 protein: CASSVEDGITDTQYF
J gene: TRBJ2-2; V gene: TRBV28; clone size: .; D gene: TRBD1; CDR3 DNA: TGTGCCAGCAGCCCTCGGACAGGGCGGACCGGGGAGCTGTTTTTT; CDR3 protein: CASSPRTGRTGELFF
J gene: TRBJ1-2; V gene: TRBV29-1; clone size: .; D gene: .; CDR3 DNA: TGCAGCGTCGGGGGACGTCGGAACTATGGCTACACCTTC; CDR3 protein: CSVGGRRNYGYTF